This entry is about one T cell receptor (beta chain). This specimen belongs to a study of blood T cell repertoires in COVID-19. The table came from immunoSEQ multiplex PCR; TCRdb's copy has only in-frame clones and leaves some out. The sample holds around 300,000 clones; about 89% are singletons and the top ten take roughly 0.96%. Trimming cost V 0 bases and J 3 bases; bases outside gene matches: 4. CDR1 and CDR2 (germline): LNHNV, YYDKDF (reference sequence). The CDR3 contains 15 residues. The clonotype comes from a woman in her forties who had recovered from COVID-19. The rearrangement uses TRBV15 and TRBJ2-5; 7 nucleotides line up with TRBD2. Sequences were obtained from peripheral blood. CDR3 sequence: CATSRDRDYKETQYF. The CDR3 region has the DNA TGTGCCACCAGCAGAGACCGGGACTATAAAGAGACCCAGTACTTC.